Listed below are T cell receptor beta chains from one sample, sequenced in a study of blood T cells in healthy people across ages. In TCRdb, the 5' RACE reads were re-called with MiXCR into one record per CDR3 protein. The sample records about 1,400,000 distinct CDR3 sequences, approximately 40% being singletons. The sample taken for sequencing was blood. Receptor source: a young woman in good health. The CDR3 runs from the conserved cysteine through the conserved F or W. Each record gives: V gene, J gene, D gene, clone size, CDR3 protein, CDR3 DNA. D genes are given only for firm matches. Clone size, where shown, is once, few, many, or a class for clones that have expanded.

>TRBV3-1|TRBJ2-3|TRBD2|.
CASSQDWREGFRHTQYF
TGTGCCAGCAGCCAAGATTGGCGGGAGGGGTTCCGTCATACGCAGTATTTT
>TRBV12-3/TRBV12-4|TRBJ2-1|TRBD2|.
CASSDSSGPVNEQFF
TGTGCCAGCAGTGACTCTAGCGGGCCAGTGAATGAGCAGTTCTTC
>TRBV4-1|TRBJ2-5|.|.
CASSQDSGVGETQYF
TGCGCCAGCAGCCAAGACTCAGGGGTAGGGGAGACCCAGTACTTC
>TRBV9|TRBJ2-3|.|.
CASSVARTTSTDTQYF
TGTGCCAGCAGCGTAGCTAGGACGACCAGCACAGATACGCAGTATTTT
>TRBV4-1|TRBJ1-5|.|few
CASSQASPGNSQPQHF
TGCGCCAGCAGCCAAGCTTCCCCGGGGAACAGTCAGCCCCAGCATTTT
>TRBV20-1|TRBJ2-7|TRBD1|.
CSARVPGGEGEQSF
TGCAGTGCTAGAGTTCCAGGGGGCGAAGGCGAGCAGTCCTTC
>TRBV28|TRBJ2-5|.|many
CASSLVGGRETQYF
TGTGCCAGCAGCCTGGTGGGGGGCCGAGAGACCCAGTACTTC
>TRBV12-3/TRBV12-4|TRBJ2-5|.|.
CASSLSEGGWETQYF
TGTGCCAGCAGTTTATCGGAGGGGGGTTGGGAGACCCAGTACTTC
>TRBV7-9|TRBJ2-5|.|.
CVSSLGRTNQETQYF
TGTGTCAGCAGCTTGGGACGGACTAACCAAGAGACCCAGTACTTC
>TRBV20-1|TRBJ2-2|TRBD2|.
CSAQGSGRTANTGELFF
TGCAGTGCTCAGGGTAGCGGGAGGACTGCGAACACCGGGGAGCTGTTTTTT
>TRBV28|TRBJ2-7|TRBD2|.
CASSSSGGGSPSYEQYF
TGTGCCAGCAGTTCTAGCGGGGGCGGGTCCCCCTCCTACGAGCAGTACTTC
>TRBV20-1|TRBJ2-7|.|.
CSARGTASDEQYF
TGCAGTGCTAGAGGGACAGCCAGCGACGAGCAGTACTTC
>TRBV30|TRBJ1-2|.|once
CAWSQSGGGYTF
TGTGCCTGGAGCCAATCCGGCGGTGGCTACACCTTC
>TRBV20-1|TRBJ2-1|TRBD2|few
CSARDGTSGGRTTYNEQFF
TGCAGTGCTAGAGACGGGACTAGCGGGGGCCGGACGACTTACAATGAGCAGTTCTTC
>TRBV4-1|TRBJ2-3|.|many
CASSQDRATDTQYF
TGCGCCAGCAGCCAAGATAGGGCTACAGATACGCAGTATTTT
>TRBV6-5|TRBJ1-1|TRBD1|few
CASSATGGRVNTEAFF
TGTGCCAGCAGCGCTACAGGGGGCCGTGTGAACACTGAAGCTTTCTTT
>TRBV7-9|TRBJ2-1|.|few
CASSLVEYGGYEQFF
TGTGCCAGCAGCTTAGTAGAGTACGGTGGGTATGAGCAGTTCTTC
>TRBV11-2|TRBJ2-7|TRBD1|.
CASSHRTGQDEQYF
TGTGCCAGCAGCCATCGGACAGGGCAGGACGAGCAGTACTTC
>TRBV6-5|TRBJ1-1|TRBD1|few
CASSYPGTAAFF
TGTGCCAGCAGTTACCCGGGGACAGCAGCTTTCTTT
>TRBV5-1|TRBJ2-3|TRBD2|.
CASSRTSGRGGTQYF
TGCGCCAGCAGCCGGACTAGCGGGAGGGGTGGTACGCAGTATTTC
>TRBV11-2|TRBJ2-1|TRBD2|.
CASSVSTSGRAGYNEQFF
TGTGCCAGCAGCGTCTCGACTAGCGGGAGGGCAGGCTACAATGAGCAGTTCTTC